The TCR beta chain described here comes from a study of blood T cell repertoires in COVID-19. Sequencing used immunoSEQ multiplex PCR; TCRdb keeps in-frame clones, though not all of them. The sample includes about 210,000 clones, 88% of them seen just once. The CDR3 covers 14 residues. CDR1 and CDR2 from the germline V gene are SGHTA and FQGNSA. V gave up 1 base and J gave up 7 bases, with 8 bases separating them. This sequence joins TRBV7-2 and TRBJ1-6; D gene ambiguous. The sample comprised peripheral blood. This receptor was identified in a man between 65 and 85 years old with acute or convalescent COVID-19. The CDR3 sequence: CASSLESVNSPLHF. CDR3 nucleotides: TGTGCCAGCAGCTTAGAATCCGTAAATTCACCCCTCCACTTT.